This T cell receptor (beta chain) derives from a study of blood T cell repertoires in COVID-19. Study as a whole: The United States, Italy and Spain were the sources of the acute and convalescent COVID-19 samples. The analysed material was cDNA or gDNA that came from T cells, B-cell-depleted T cells, or PBMCs.

Authors' processing steps: Amplification from reference gene primers served as the basis for estimated nucleated cell counts. The repertoire was sequenced with immunoSEQ multiplex PCR; TCRdb's copy has only in-frame clones and lacks some. D and trimming come from the DNA, and the V and J calls and clone size come from that table. Here the sample spans 83,000 or so clones, about 87% being singletons. V dropped 3 bases and J dropped 6 bases, with 17 bases sitting between them. The CDR3 runs 15 residues. CDR1 SGHNT and CDR2 YYREEE come from the germline V gene (reference sequence). This clone showed up just a few times.

Sequencing was carried out using peripheral blood. The chain is built from TRBV5-4 and TRBJ2-3; the D gene is possibly TRBD2 (5 bases). This receptor was identified in a man at least 80 years old with active or convalescent COVID-19. This CDR3 is CASSSEAARLDTQYF. The DNA of the CDR3 is TGTGCCAGCAGCTCGGAGGCTGCTAGATTGGATACGCAGTATTTT.